This T cell receptor (beta chain) derives from a study of shared clonotypes between healthy human individuals. At the level of the study: The cohort comprised a couple of women and a few men. Their ages spanned 18 to 49 years.

V lost 3 bases and J lost 3; bases outside the gene matches: 12. The CDR3 sequence is 17 residues long. General study points: Though the depth was large, rarefaction showed that sorted-subset sequencing was incomplete. Naive CD4 clonotypes were shared across several donors at around 5%.

As for this clone: Its antigen remains unknown.

Replicate PCRs for sorted subsets used roughly 200 ng DNA; this equaled tens of thousands of T cell genomes. TCRdb's copy holds only in-frame clones and misses some; the assay was immunoSEQ multiplex PCR. The data contain over 950,000 clones, 70% to 85% of them singletons. What was sequenced was memory CD4+ T cells from PBMCs. The subset here: CD45RA-negative fraction. This TCR came from a man aged 18 to 30 in good health. Some clones in this sample may be carry-over from other donors' samples. The rearrangement uses TRBV5-3 and TRBJ1-1, with 9 bases matching TRBD1. TRBV5-3 is recorded as an ORF, its role being uncertain. The CDR3: CARSSPLQGARDTEAFF. Here the CDR3 DNA reads TGTGCCAGAAGCTCCCCCCTACAGGGGGCGAGGGACACTGAAGCTTTCTTT.